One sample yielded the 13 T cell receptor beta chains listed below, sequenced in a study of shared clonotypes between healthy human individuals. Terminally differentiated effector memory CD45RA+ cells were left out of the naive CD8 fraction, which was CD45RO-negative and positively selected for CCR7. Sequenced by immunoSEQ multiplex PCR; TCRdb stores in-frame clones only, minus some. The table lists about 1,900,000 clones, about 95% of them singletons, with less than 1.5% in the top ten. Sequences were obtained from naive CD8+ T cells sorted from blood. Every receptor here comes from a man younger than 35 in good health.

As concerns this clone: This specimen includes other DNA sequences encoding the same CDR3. DNA of the CDR3: TGTGCCAGCAGCTTATGGGGAACCTACGAGCAGTACTTC. Encoded protein: CASSLWGTYEQYF. The chain uses TRBV5-6 and TRBJ2-7; no reliable D call. Germline CDR1 reads SGHDT; CDR2 reads YYEEEE. This CDR3 is 13 amino acids long. The V end lost 2 bases, the J end lost 2 bases, and 8 bases lay between the germline ends. Full variable domain (missing parts from reference TRBV5-6 and TRBJ2-7): DAGVTQSPTHLIKTRGQQVTLRCSPKSGHDTVSWYQQALGQGPQFIFQYYEEEERQRGNFPDRFSGHQFPNYSSELNVNALLLGDSALYLCASSLWGTYEQYFGPGTRLTVT.

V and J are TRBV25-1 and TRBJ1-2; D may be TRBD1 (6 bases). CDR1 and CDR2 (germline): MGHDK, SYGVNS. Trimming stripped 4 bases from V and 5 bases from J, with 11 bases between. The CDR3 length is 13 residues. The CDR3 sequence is CASSALTGYGYTF. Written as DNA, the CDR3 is TGTGCCAGCAGTGCCTTAACAGGGTATGGCTACACCTTC.

CDR3 bases: TGTGCCAGCAGTGAAGGTGGCAGGGTTGGTCTTAACTATGGCTACACCTTC. Translation gives CASSEGGRVGLNYGYTF. The chain joins TRBV6-1 to TRBJ1-2, with D perhaps TRBD1 (5 bases). Per the germline V gene, CDR1 is MNHNS and CDR2 is SASEGT. There are 17 residues in the CDR3. The V and J ends lost 1 base and 1 base respectively, with 16 bases between them.

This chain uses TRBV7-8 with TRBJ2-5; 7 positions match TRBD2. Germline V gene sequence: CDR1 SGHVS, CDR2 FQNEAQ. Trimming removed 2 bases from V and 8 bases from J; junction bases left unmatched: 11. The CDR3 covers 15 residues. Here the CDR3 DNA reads TGTGCCAGCAGCTTATTGTCTAGCGGAGCCGACACCCAGTACTTC. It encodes CASSLLSSGADTQYF.

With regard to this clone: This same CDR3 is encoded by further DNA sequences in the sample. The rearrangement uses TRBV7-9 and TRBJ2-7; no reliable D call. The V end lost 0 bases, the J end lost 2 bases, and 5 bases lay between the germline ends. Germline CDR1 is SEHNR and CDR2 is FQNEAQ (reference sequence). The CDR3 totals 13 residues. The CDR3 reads CASSLAGPYEQYF. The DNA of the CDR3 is TGTGCCAGCAGCTTAGCGGGTCCCTACGAGCAGTACTTC.

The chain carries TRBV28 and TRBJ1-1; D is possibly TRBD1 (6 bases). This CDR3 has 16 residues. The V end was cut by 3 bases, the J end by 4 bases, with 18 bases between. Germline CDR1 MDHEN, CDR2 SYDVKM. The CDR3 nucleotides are TGTGCCAGCAGTTTTGAATTGGGGGGCGTGACCACTGAAGCTTTCTTT. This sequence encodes CASSFELGGVTTEAFF.

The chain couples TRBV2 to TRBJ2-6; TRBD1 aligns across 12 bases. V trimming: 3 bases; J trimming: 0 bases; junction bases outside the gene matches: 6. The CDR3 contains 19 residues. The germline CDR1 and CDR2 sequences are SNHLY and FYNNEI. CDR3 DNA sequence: TGTGCCAGCAGTGATCCGGGACAGGGGGCTCCCTCTGGGGCCAACGTCCTGACTTTC. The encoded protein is CASSDPGQGAPSGANVLTF.

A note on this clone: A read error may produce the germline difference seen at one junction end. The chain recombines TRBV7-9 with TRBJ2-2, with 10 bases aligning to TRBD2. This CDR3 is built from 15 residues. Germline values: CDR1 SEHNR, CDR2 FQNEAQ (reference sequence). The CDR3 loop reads CASSLAGDEYGELFF. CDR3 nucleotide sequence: TGTGCCAGCAGCCTAGCGGGAGACGAATACGGGGAGCTGTTTTTT.

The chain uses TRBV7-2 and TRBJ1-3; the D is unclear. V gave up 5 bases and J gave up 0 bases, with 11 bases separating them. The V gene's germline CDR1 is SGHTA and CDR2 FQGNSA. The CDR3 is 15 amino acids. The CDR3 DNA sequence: TGTGCCAGCAGCCCTACGGCACCCTCTGGAAACACCATATATTTT. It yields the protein CASSPTAPSGNTIYF.

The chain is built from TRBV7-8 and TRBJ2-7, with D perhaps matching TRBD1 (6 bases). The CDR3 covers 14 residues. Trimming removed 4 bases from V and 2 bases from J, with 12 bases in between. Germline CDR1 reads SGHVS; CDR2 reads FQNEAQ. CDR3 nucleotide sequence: TGTGCCAGCAGCTGGCTGACAGGCACCTACGAGCAGTACTTC. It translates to CASSWLTGTYEQYF.

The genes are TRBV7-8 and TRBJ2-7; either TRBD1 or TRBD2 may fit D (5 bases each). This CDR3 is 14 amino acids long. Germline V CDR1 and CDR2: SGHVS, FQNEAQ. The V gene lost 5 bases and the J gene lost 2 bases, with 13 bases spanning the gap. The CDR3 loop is CASSLLGPTYEQYF. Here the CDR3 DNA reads TGTGCCAGCAGCCTACTGGGACCCACCTACGAGCAGTACTTC.

The chain's CDR3 is CASSLAGQGFSNEKLFF. DNA of the CDR3: TGTGCCAGCAGCTTAGCGGGACAGGGGTTTTCTAATGAAAAACTGTTTTTT. The chain is built from TRBV7-9 and TRBJ1-4; 10 bases are a match to TRBD1. J was trimmed by 3 bases and V by 0 bases; bases with no gene match: 4. This CDR3 contains 17 residues. Germline V CDR1 and CDR2: SEHNR, FQNEAQ (reference sequence).

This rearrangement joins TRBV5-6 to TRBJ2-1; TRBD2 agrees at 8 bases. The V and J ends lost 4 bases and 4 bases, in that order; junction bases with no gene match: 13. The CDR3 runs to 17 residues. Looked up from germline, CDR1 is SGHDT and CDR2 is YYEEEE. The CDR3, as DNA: TGTGCCAGCAGCGCCGACAGAATTCTAGCGGGTTACAATGAGCAGTTCTTC. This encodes CASSADRILAGYNEQFF.